This TCR beta chain originates from a study of radiation and T cells in renal cell carcinoma. Study-wide points: Tumor samples were small regions of around 0.91 g.

The treatment: treatment-naive control, cytoreductive nephrectomy. Some clones are missing from TCRdb's copy, which holds only in-frame ones; the method was immunoSEQ multiplex PCR. The sample contains around 15,000 clones, around 50% of which appear only once. Details on this clone: Its target is unknown.

The CDR3 spans 16 residues. J gave up 3 bases and V 8 bases, and 12 bases lay outside the gene matches. The germline V gene has CDR1 LNHDA and CDR2 SQIVND (reference sequence). The J gene is TRBJ1-5, the V gene TRBV19, with 8 bases lining up with TRBD1. The receptor's source is a man aged 50 to 60 with renal cell carcinoma. Sequences were derived from tumor tissue, sampled from a patient whose treatment was nephrectomy without radiotherapy. This CDR3 is CASGSRQGAINQPQHF. DNA of the CDR3: TGTGCCAGTGGATCCCGGCAGGGGGCCATCAATCAGCCCCAGCATTTT.